The 27 T cell receptor beta chains below come from one sample, sequenced in a study of blood T cell repertoires in COVID-19 (dated by TCRdb to 2020 to 2022). Library generation was performed with the immunoSEQ multiplex PCR assay. Not all clones reach the TCRdb copy of this immuneACCESS table, which keeps in-frame sequences only. Checked studies attribute under half of the gap to unresolved V genes and leave the rest unexplained. For this sample the table gives 200,000 to 250,000 clones, of which 88% were detected only once. The top ten hold about 2.5% of the sample. The sample comprised peripheral blood. The receptors here all came from a woman aged 55-75 years with acute or convalescent COVID-19.

V and J are TRBV9 and TRBJ1-6; D is undetermined. CDR1 SGDLS and CDR2 YYNGEE come from the germline V gene. V was shortened by 1 base and J by 8 bases, with 13 bases between the two germline ends. The CDR3 is 15 amino acids. The CDR3 DNA reads TGTGCCAGCAGCGTAACGGCCGCGGATGATTCACCCCTCCACTTT. This gives the protein CASSVTAADDSPLHF.

V and J are TRBV12-2 and TRBJ2-5; TRBD1 reflects the table's D call only, with no check against the DNA. TRBV12-2 is termed a pseudogene. The CDR3 sequence is 15 residues long. CDR3 sequence reads: CASRLDPQGQETQYF. The CDR3 coding sequence is TGTGCAAGTCGCTTAGACCCGCAGGGCCAAGAGACCCAGTACTTC.

The genes are TRBV6-6 and TRBJ2-4; no clear D. Trimming stripped 8 bases from V and 0 bases from J, with 8 bases between. The CDR3 runs 13 residues. Germline V lookup: CDR1 MNHNY, CDR2 SVGAGI (reference sequence). The CDR3 sequence: CASRGLAKNIQYF. CDR3 DNA sequence: TGTGCCAGCCGAGGTCTAGCCAAAAACATTCAGTACTTC.

The rearrangement uses TRBV12-2 and TRBJ1-1; the table assigns TRBD1, which was not confirmed against the DNA. TRBV12-2 is a pseudogene. The CDR3 spans 14 residues. The CDR3 region is CASRSAGQNTEAFF. CDR3 DNA: TGTGCAAGTCGCTCGGCAGGGCAGAACACTGAAGCTTTCTTT.

In this sample, this clone turned up a few times. V and J are TRBV19 and TRBJ1-6; 7 nucleotides align to TRBD1. Germline-derived CDR1 and CDR2 are LNHDA and SQIVND (reference sequence). The CDR3 covers 13 residues. Losses at the gene ends were 6 bases for V and 5 bases for J; bases not matched to a gene: 1. In DNA, the CDR3 is TGTGCCAGTAGGGGGACAGATAATTCACCCCTCCACTTT. Translating gives CASRGTDNSPLHF.

The chain uses TRBV30 and TRBJ2-5; D gene ambiguous. The V and J ends lost 4 bases and 2 bases respectively, with 8 bases between them. CDR1 is GTSNPN and CDR2 is SVGIG in the germline V gene (reference sequence). This CDR3 spans 12 amino acids. As DNA, the CDR3 is TGTGCCTGGACTCTTACTCAAGAGACCCAGTACTTC. Protein product: CAWTLTQETQYF.

This clone has a single count. The V and J genes are TRBV3-1 (or the pseudogene TRBV3-2) and TRBJ1-6, with a possible D match to TRBD1 (6 bases). This CDR3 has 14 amino acids. The V gene's germline CDR1 is LGHDT and CDR2 YNNKEL (reference sequence). V gave up 8 bases and J gave up 6 bases, with 14 bases separating them. The CDR3 sequence is CASARTVTNSPLHF. CDR3 bases: TGTGCCAGCGCGCGGACAGTTACTAATTCACCCCTCCACTTT.

The table lists this clone with a few counts. The chain links TRBV19 to TRBJ2-3; the D is unclear. CDR1 and CDR2 from the germline V gene are LNHDA and SQIVND (reference sequence). V lost 8 bases to trimming and J lost 2 bases, with 11 bases between them. This CDR3 contains 13 residues. The CDR3 region is CASRLDYTDTQYF. The CDR3 region has the DNA TGTGCCAGTCGACTTGATTACACAGATACGCAGTATTTT.

The chain uses TRBV4-1 and TRBJ2-2; TRBD1 agrees at 7 bases. This CDR3 contains 16 residues. Looked up from germline, CDR1 is MGHRA and CDR2 is YSYEKL. V gave up 3 bases and J gave up 6 bases; unmatched junction bases: 10. The CDR3 region is CASSHEPQGVAGELFF. The CDR3, as DNA: TGCGCCAGCAGCCACGAACCCCAGGGGGTTGCCGGGGAGCTGTTTTTT.

V and J are TRBV24-1 and TRBJ2-3, with D possibly TRBD2 on 6 matching bases. CDR3 length: 14 amino acids. Germline V gene data show CDR1 as KGHDR and CDR2 as SFDVKD. Trimming removed 6 bases at V and 0 bases at J, with 9 bases between. This chain's CDR3 is CATSREWSTDTQYF. CDR3 DNA sequence: TGTGCCACCAGTCGGGAGTGGAGCACAGATACGCAGTATTTT.

The genes are TRBV30 and TRBJ1-5; D is uncertain. This CDR3 comprises 14 residues. Trimming pared 0 bases from V and 0 bases from J, leaving 6 bases between. Germline CDR1 reads GTSNPN; CDR2 reads SVGIG (reference sequence). The chain's CDR3 is CAWSVSGSNQPQHF. The CDR3 bases are TGTGCCTGGAGTGTATCCGGTAGCAATCAGCCCCAGCATTTT.

The chain combines TRBV10-3 with TRBJ2-7; 12 bases are shared with TRBD2. The germline gives CDR1 ENHRY, CDR2 SYGVKD. The CDR3 contains 15 residues. The V and J ends lost 8 bases and 3 bases, in that order; junction bases with no gene match: 8. In nucleotides, the CDR3 is TGTGCCATCGGGTGGACTAGCGGGATTAGCTACGAGCAGTACTTC. Translated: CAIGWTSGISYEQYF.

The genes are TRBV11-2 and TRBJ1-4, with D perhaps matching TRBD1 (5 bases). CDR1 is SGHAT and CDR2 is FQNNGV in the germline V gene. This CDR3 comprises 14 residues. V gave up 3 bases and J gave up 5 bases, with 10 bases separating them. CDR3 bases: TGTGCCAGCAGCTTGGACACCTGGAATGAAAAACTGTTTTTT. Amino acids: CASSLDTWNEKLFF.

This clone was observed a handful of times. The J gene is TRBJ1-3, the V gene TRBV29-1; a weak D match, TRBD1 (5 bases). The V and J ends lost 1 base and 11 bases respectively, with 15 bases between them. Germline assignment: CDR1 SQVTM and CDR2 ANQGSEA. The CDR3 covers 13 residues. The CDR3 is CSVEVGQGTPIYF. The CDR3, as DNA: TGCAGCGTTGAAGTGGGCCAGGGTACCCCCATATATTTT.

The chain uses TRBV12-3 or TRBV12-4 and TRBJ2-3, with 10 bases lining up with TRBD1. This CDR3 has 12 residues. The trim removed 5 bases at V and 9 bases at J, leaving 2 bases unmatched. The CDR3: CASSGQGVTQYF. CDR3 nucleotides: TGTGCCAGCAGTGGACAGGGGGTAACGCAGTATTTT.

V gene TRBV6-5 combines with J gene TRBJ2-7, with D unresolved. Trimming removed 4 bases from V and 4 bases from J, with 14 bases in between. Germline V gene data show CDR1 as MNHEY and CDR2 as SVGAGI. The CDR3 runs 14 residues. The CDR3, as DNA: TGTGCCAGCAGTTCCCCTATGTCCCCTTACGAGCAGTACTTC. Its translation: CASSSPMSPYEQYF.

This clone was seen once. This chain links TRBV19 with TRBJ1-2; 7 nucleotides agree with TRBD1. This CDR3 has 13 amino acids. Losses at the gene ends were 7 bases for V and 7 bases for J; bases not matched to a gene: 9. Germline CDR1 is LNHDA and CDR2 is SQIVND (reference sequence). The CDR3: CASTPTGTGGYTF. In nucleotides, the CDR3 is TGTGCCAGTACCCCGACAGGGACGGGTGGCTACACCTTC.

The chain employs TRBV15 and TRBJ2-2; 8 positions match TRBD2. The junction had 7 bases not matched to a gene; V was cut back by 1 base and J by 3 bases. Germline loops: CDR1 LNHNV, CDR2 YYDKDF (reference sequence). The CDR3 runs to 17 residues. CDR3 coding DNA: TGTGCCACCAGCAGAGGTCGGGGGGGAATTCACACCGGGGAGCTGTTTTTT. It encodes CATSRGRGGIHTGELFF.

The V call is TRBV2, the J call TRBJ2-2; no reliable D call. CDR3 length: 15 residues. Between the trimmed V and J ends, which lost 6 bases and 1 base, there was a span of 12 bases. Germline loops: CDR1 SNHLY, CDR2 FYNNEI. CDR3: CASRQLVGNTGELFF. For the CDR3, the DNA is TGTGCCAGCAGACAGTTAGTGGGGAACACCGGGGAGCTGTTTTTT.

This chain links TRBV7-6 with TRBJ1-2, with TRBD1 as a possible D gene (5 bases). CDR1 and CDR2 from the germline V gene are SGHVS and FNYEAQ. The CDR3 is 15 residues long. V shed 3 bases and J shed 5 bases, with 16 bases lying between them. In DNA, the CDR3 is TGTGCCAGCAGCTTGGGACCGGGACTGTCATATGGCTACACCTTC. Translating gives CASSLGPGLSYGYTF. The whole variable domain, remainder taken from reference TRBV7-6 and TRBJ1-2, is GAGVSQSPRYKVTKRGQDVALRCDPISGHVSLYWYRQALGQGPEFLTYFNYEAQQDKSGLPNDRFSAERPEGSISTLTIQRTEQRDSAMYRCASSLGPGLSYGYTFGSGTRLTVV.

V and J are TRBV27 and TRBJ1-2; 7 bases fit TRBD1. Germline CDR1 MNHEY, CDR2 SMNVEV (reference sequence). Germline trimming cut 8 bases from V and 0 bases from J; bases unmatched to any gene: 9. The CDR3 consists of 15 residues. CDR3 DNA sequence: TGTGCCAGCCGGGACAGCGGCGGCCCTAACTATGGCTACACCTTC. Its protein is CASRDSGGPNYGYTF.

This chain uses TRBV29-1 with TRBJ1-5; the D gene is possibly TRBD1 (6 bases). The CDR3 is 14 residues long. Trimming stripped 4 bases from V and 1 base from J, with 11 bases between. CDR1 SQVTM and CDR2 ANQGSEA come from the germline V gene. The CDR3, as DNA: TGCAGCGTTGTAACAGGGACGAGCAATCAGCCCCAGCATTTT. Encoded protein: CSVVTGTSNQPQHF.

The rearrangement joins TRBV11-3 to TRBJ2-7; no firm D call. The CDR3 spans 13 residues. Trimming removed 1 base from V and 3 bases from J, with 7 bases in between. Per the germline V gene, CDR1 is SGHNT and CDR2 is YENEEA. The CDR3 reads CASSLGQHYEQYF. The CDR3 nucleotides are TGTGCCAGCAGCTTAGGGCAACACTACGAGCAGTACTTC.

The rearrangement uses TRBV5-1 and TRBJ2-6; 11 bases map to TRBD1. The V and J ends lost 5 bases and 1 base, in that order; junction bases with no gene match: 5. The CDR3 runs to 17 residues. Germline lookup yields CDR1 SGHRS and CDR2 YFSETQ. For the CDR3, the DNA is TGCGCCAGCAGGACCGGGACAGGGGGGTCTGGGGCCAACGTCCTGACTTTC. Translated: CASRTGTGGSGANVLTF.

The J gene is TRBJ1-2, the V gene TRBV4-2, with 9 bases aligning to TRBD1. Trimming at V came to 5 bases and at J to 3 bases, leaving 4 bases not matched to a gene. In germline, CDR1 is LGHNA, CDR2 YNFKEQ. This CDR3 has 14 amino acids. The CDR3, as DNA: TGTGCCAGCAGCGTCCGGGACAGGGACTATGGCTACACCTTC. Its translation: CASSVRDRDYGYTF.

The CDR3 loop reads CASSRTVGAGTGELFF. The CDR3 DNA is TGTGCCAGCAGCCGAACAGTGGGCGCGGGCACCGGGGAGCTGTTTTTT. This rearrangement joins TRBV13 to TRBJ2-2; a possible D gene is TRBD2 (5 bases). The germline gives CDR1 PRHDT, CDR2 FYEKMQ (reference sequence). The CDR3 covers 16 residues. The ends were cut back, 5 bases at V and 4 bases at J, with 17 bases in the middle.

The V gene is TRBV11-2, the J gene TRBJ2-7; D remains ambiguous. Germline CDR1 reads SGHAT; CDR2 reads FQNNGV. CDR3 length: 13 amino acids. V was cut by 1 base and J by 6 bases, with 10 bases left in between. The CDR3, as DNA: TGTGCCAGCAGCTTAGTTACCGTTAGCGAGCAGTACTTC. Protein product: CASSLVTVSEQYF.